The subject of this entry is one TCR beta chain. What it recognizes is unknown. This specimen comes from a study of cytomegalovirus exposure and HLA in healthy donors. About the research overall: Earlier findings included about 120 million unique TCR beta sequences obtained from 150 million to 200 million T cells.

V lost 6 bases, J lost 4 bases, and 11 bases lay in between. Germline V gene sequence: CDR1 SNHLY, CDR2 FYNNEI. The CDR3 sequence is 13 residues long. Whole-study results and caveats: The authors listed 150 to 200 TCR beta chains as cytomegalovirus-associated.

The PCR contained 60 Vbeta and 13 Jbeta primers. Here immunoSEQ multiplex PCR was the method, and the copy in TCRdb shows in-frame clones only, minus some. The sample yields about 150,000 clones, roughly 80% seen once. The receptor's source is a man between 18 and 35 years old in good health and CMV-seronegative. The chain carries TRBV2 and TRBJ2-3; a weak D match, TRBD2 (5 bases). The specimen sequenced was PBMCs. The CDR3 DNA follows: TGTGCCAGCAGGGAGGAGTGGTCAGATACGCAGTATTTT. Translation gives CASREEWSDTQYF.